The rows below give T cell receptor beta chains drawn from one sample of a study of blood T cell repertoires in COVID-19. Measured with immunoSEQ multiplex PCR; TCRdb has only the in-frame clones, and not every one. This sample has approximately 440,000 clones; about nine tenths occur once, and the top ten carry roughly 0.7%. Sequenced material: PBMCs or T cells enriched from blood (not recorded which). The receptors shown here come from a young woman who had recovered from COVID-19. CDR3s include the opening cysteine and the closing phenylalanine or tryptophan. Each record gives: D gene, V gene, clone size, J gene, CDR3 protein, CDR3 DNA. A D gene is named only where the DNA matches it firmly. The size of a clone is reported for some rows only, either as once, few or many, or as a class for expanded clones.

d_call: .; v_call: TRBV7-6; clone_size: .; j_call: TRBJ2-5; cdr3_aa: CASSLIQGETQYF; cdr3_nt: TGTGCCAGCAGCTTAATACAGGGAGAGACCCAGTACTTC
d_call: TRBD1; v_call: TRBV19; clone_size: once; j_call: TRBJ1-2; cdr3_aa: CASSLGQGNYGYTF; cdr3_nt: TGTGCCAGTAGTTTGGGACAGGGGAACTATGGCTACACCTTC
d_call: TRBD1; v_call: TRBV27; clone_size: few; j_call: TRBJ1-1; cdr3_aa: CASSSGTGGLAEAFF; cdr3_nt: TGTGCCAGCAGTTCCGGGACAGGGGGTCTAGCTGAAGCTTTCTTT
d_call: .; v_call: TRBV11-3; clone_size: .; j_call: TRBJ1-2; cdr3_aa: CASSLSRTNYGYTF; cdr3_nt: TGTGCCAGCAGCTTAAGCAGGACTAACTATGGCTACACCTTC
d_call: TRBD2; v_call: TRBV5-1; clone_size: .; j_call: TRBJ2-1; cdr3_aa: CASSPTSGGLNEQFF; cdr3_nt: TGCGCCAGCAGCCCAACTAGCGGGGGGCTAAATGAGCAGTTCTTC
d_call: .; v_call: TRBV29-1; clone_size: few; j_call: TRBJ1-1; cdr3_aa: CSVRTASTEAFF; cdr3_nt: TGCAGCGTGAGGACAGCCAGCACTGAAGCTTTCTTT
d_call: .; v_call: TRBV18; clone_size: once; j_call: TRBJ1-1; cdr3_aa: CASSPPAGARGTEAFF; cdr3_nt: TGTGCCAGCTCACCACCGGCGGGGGCTCGAGGCACTGAAGCTTTCTTT
d_call: .; v_call: TRBV9; clone_size: once; j_call: TRBJ1-2; cdr3_aa: CASSAPDSQVYTF; cdr3_nt: TGTGCCAGCAGCGCCCCTGACAGTCAGGTCTACACCTTC
d_call: TRBD1; v_call: TRBV9; clone_size: .; j_call: TRBJ1-6; cdr3_aa: CASSVWDSNSPLHF; cdr3_nt: TGTGCCAGCAGCGTATGGGACAGTAATTCACCCCTCCACTTT
d_call: TRBD1; v_call: TRBV19; clone_size: once; j_call: TRBJ1-1; cdr3_aa: CASSITGGAGTEAFF; cdr3_nt: TGTGCCAGTAGTATTACAGGGGGCGCGGGCACTGAAGCTTTCTTT
d_call: .; v_call: TRBV21-1; clone_size: .; j_call: TRBJ1-1; cdr3_aa: CASSKSTKPHTEAFF; cdr3_nt: TGTGCCAGCAGCAAATCTACCAAACCCCACACTGAAGCTTTCTTT
d_call: .; v_call: TRBV5-1; clone_size: .; j_call: TRBJ1-1; cdr3_aa: CASSLAGVDTEAFF; cdr3_nt: TGCGCCAGCAGCTTGGCAGGGGTTGACACTGAAGCTTTCTTT
d_call: TRBD1; v_call: TRBV28; clone_size: .; j_call: TRBJ1-2; cdr3_aa: CATDPTGQNYGYTF; cdr3_nt: TGTGCCACTGATCCGACAGGGCAGAACTATGGCTACACCTTC
d_call: TRBD2; v_call: TRBV10-1; clone_size: .; j_call: TRBJ2-3; cdr3_aa: CASSPTSEDTQYF; cdr3_nt: TGCGCCAGCAGCCCGACTAGCGAAGATACGCAGTATTTT
d_call: .; v_call: TRBV5-1; clone_size: .; j_call: TRBJ1-2; cdr3_aa: CASSSVTGNYGYTF; cdr3_nt: TGCGCCAGCAGCTCCGTGACAGGAAACTATGGCTACACCTTC
d_call: TRBD1; v_call: TRBV19; clone_size: .; j_call: TRBJ1-3; cdr3_aa: CASGPQGARGNTIYF; cdr3_nt: TGTGCCAGTGGACCCCAGGGGGCGCGTGGAAACACCATATATTTT
d_call: .; v_call: TRBV5-1; clone_size: .; j_call: TRBJ2-7; cdr3_aa: CASSLVRGATYEQYF; cdr3_nt: TGCGCCAGCAGCTTGGTTCGTGGGGCCACCTACGAGCAGTACTTC
d_call: .; v_call: TRBV12-3/TRBV12-4; clone_size: few; j_call: TRBJ1-2; cdr3_aa: CASSSGGNGYTF; cdr3_nt: TGTGCCAGCAGTTCCGGGGGGAATGGCTACACCTTC
d_call: .; v_call: TRBV15; clone_size: .; j_call: TRBJ2-1; cdr3_aa: CATSRDRSGARYGEQFF; cdr3_nt: TGTGCCACCAGCAGAGATAGATCAGGGGCCAGATATGGTGAGCAGTTCTTC
d_call: TRBD1; v_call: TRBV19; clone_size: .; j_call: TRBJ1-2; cdr3_aa: CASSPRRDSSYGYTF; cdr3_nt: TGTGCCAGTAGCCCGCGAAGGGACAGCAGCTATGGCTACACCTTC
d_call: TRBD1; v_call: TRBV28; clone_size: few; j_call: TRBJ1-1; cdr3_aa: CASSRGQGLRWNTEAFF; cdr3_nt: TGTGCCAGCAGTCGCGGACAGGGGCTCCGTTGGAACACTGAAGCTTTCTTT
d_call: TRBD1; v_call: TRBV19; clone_size: .; j_call: TRBJ1-1; cdr3_aa: CASTPPGDREAFF; cdr3_nt: TGTGCCAGTACCCCTCCCGGGGACAGAGAAGCTTTCTTT
d_call: .; v_call: TRBV3-1/TRBV3-2; clone_size: .; j_call: TRBJ1-1; cdr3_aa: CASSQRQYGPNAEAFF; cdr3_nt: TGTGCCAGCAGCCAACGACAGTATGGTCCCAACGCTGAAGCTTTCTTT
d_call: .; v_call: TRBV5-1; clone_size: .; j_call: TRBJ2-6; cdr3_aa: CASSPGQPGSGANVLTF; cdr3_nt: TGCGCCAGCAGCCCCGGACAGCCCGGCTCTGGGGCCAACGTCCTGACTTTC
d_call: .; v_call: TRBV11-2; clone_size: .; j_call: TRBJ1-2; cdr3_aa: CASSLEWGVEGYTF; cdr3_nt: TGTGCCAGCAGCTTAGAATGGGGAGTAGAAGGCTACACCTTC
d_call: .; v_call: TRBV7-9; clone_size: .; j_call: TRBJ2-1; cdr3_aa: CASSPREGAYNEQFF; cdr3_nt: TGTGCCAGCAGCCCCCGTGAAGGGGCCTACAATGAGCAGTTCTTC
d_call: .; v_call: TRBV27; clone_size: .; j_call: TRBJ1-5; cdr3_aa: CASSFGGIQPQHF; cdr3_nt: TGTGCCAGCAGTTTTGGGGGCATTCAGCCCCAGCATTTT
d_call: .; v_call: TRBV28; clone_size: few; j_call: TRBJ1-2; cdr3_aa: CASSFGALDYGYTF; cdr3_nt: TGTGCCAGCAGTTTTGGTGCCTTAGACTATGGCTACACCTTC
d_call: TRBD2; v_call: TRBV5-1; clone_size: .; j_call: TRBJ2-1; cdr3_aa: CASSFLTSSGGDNEQFF; cdr3_nt: TGCGCCAGCAGCTTTTTGACCTCTAGCGGGGGGGACAATGAGCAGTTCTTC
d_call: TRBD2; v_call: TRBV4-1; clone_size: .; j_call: TRBJ2-5; cdr3_aa: CASSQDPSGASETQYF; cdr3_nt: TGCGCCAGCAGCCAAGATCCTAGCGGGGCTTCGGAGACCCAGTACTTC
d_call: .; v_call: TRBV19; clone_size: .; j_call: TRBJ2-7; cdr3_aa: CASSIDGGAIYEQYF; cdr3_nt: TGTGCCAGTAGTATAGACGGAGGGGCCATATACGAGCAGTACTTC
d_call: .; v_call: TRBV7-2; clone_size: few; j_call: TRBJ2-5; cdr3_aa: CASSPQGYQETQYF; cdr3_nt: TGTGCCAGCAGCCCGCAGGGATACCAAGAGACCCAGTACTTC
d_call: TRBD1; v_call: TRBV2; clone_size: .; j_call: TRBJ1-4; cdr3_aa: CASSVQGENEKLFF; cdr3_nt: TGTGCCAGCAGTGTACAGGGGGAAAATGAAAAACTGTTTTTT
d_call: TRBD2; v_call: TRBV10-3; clone_size: .; j_call: TRBJ2-7; cdr3_aa: CAIRILSGQTSYEQYF; cdr3_nt: TGTGCCATCAGAATCCTTAGCGGGCAAACCTCCTACGAGCAGTACTTC
d_call: .; v_call: TRBV2; clone_size: .; j_call: TRBJ1-2; cdr3_aa: CASTTGYTNYGYTF; cdr3_nt: TGTGCCAGCACTACAGGGTACACTAACTATGGCTACACCTTC
d_call: .; v_call: TRBV11-2; clone_size: .; j_call: TRBJ1-2; cdr3_aa: CASSLAGDLSGYTF; cdr3_nt: TGTGCCAGCAGCTTAGCAGGGGATCTGAGTGGCTACACCTTC
d_call: .; v_call: TRBV5-6; clone_size: .; j_call: TRBJ1-2; cdr3_aa: CASRPGIDYGYTF; cdr3_nt: TGTGCCAGCAGACCAGGGATAGACTATGGCTACACCTTC
d_call: TRBD1; v_call: TRBV24-1; clone_size: once; j_call: TRBJ1-2; cdr3_aa: CATRGDGTGANYGYTF; cdr3_nt: TGTGCCACCAGGGGGGACGGGACAGGGGCGAACTATGGCTACACCTTC
d_call: TRBD2; v_call: TRBV5-1; clone_size: .; j_call: TRBJ2-3; cdr3_aa: CASRASGSTDTQYF; cdr3_nt: TGCGCCAGCAGGGCTAGCGGCAGCACAGATACGCAGTATTTT
d_call: .; v_call: TRBV3-1/TRBV3-2; clone_size: .; j_call: TRBJ2-1; cdr3_aa: CASSQVLRAVNEQFF; cdr3_nt: TGTGCCAGCAGCCAAGTTTTGCGGGCGGTAAATGAGCAGTTCTTC
d_call: TRBD1; v_call: TRBV15; clone_size: .; j_call: TRBJ1-5; cdr3_aa: CATSRGDRERGNQPQHF; cdr3_nt: TGTGCCACCAGCAGAGGAGACAGGGAGAGGGGCAATCAGCCCCAGCATTTT